Reported below is one TCR beta chain. Its specificity is unknown. Germline values: CDR1 SEHNR, CDR2 FQNEAQ (reference sequence). The CDR3 spans 14 residues. It was by 5' RACE with UMI labels that the TRB cDNA libraries were prepared. TCRdb reanalyzed the 5' RACE reads, giving one entry per CDR3 protein sequence and no DNA. Its clone listing holds about 92,000 distinct CDR3 sequences. The data were taken from a study of CXCR3-negative and CXCR3-positive naive CD8 T cells. General study results and limits: TRB CDR3 properties served as the basis for inferring TCR strength, and surface CD5 was comparable between naive subsets.

The sequence came from a human donor in good health. Some clones in this sample may be carry-over from other donors' samples. Sequencing used naive CXCR3- CD8+ T cells from blood. Subset described: CD45RO-CCR7+CD27+CD95- naive CD8+ T cells lacking CXCR3 (TNR3-). V gene TRBV7-9 combines with J gene TRBJ1-4. CDR3 region: CASSFRATNEKLFF.